The 4 T cell receptor beta chains presented below share a single source sample, sequenced in a study of T cell changes during pregnancy in multiple sclerosis. The method was immunoSEQ multiplex PCR; TCRdb's version includes in-frame clones alone and lacks a portion of them. Found here are about 11,000 clones, just under 95% of them singletons; the top ten hold about 0.29%. Specimen: CD4+ T cells from peripheral blood mononuclear cells, collected before pregnancy. The origin of the receptors is a female donor with multiple sclerosis, enrolled in a pregnancy study.

The gene calls are TRBV6-6 and TRBJ1-6; 12 bases are shared with TRBD1. With V trimmed by 0 bases and J by 14 bases, 8 bases remained unmatched. The CDR3 covers 16 residues. CDR1 MNHNY and CDR2 SVGAGI come from the germline V gene (reference sequence). Here the CDR3 DNA reads TGTGCCAGCAGTTACTCGAGAGGGACAGGGGGCAATGCCCTCCACTTT. Protein: CASSYSRGTGGNALHF.

The chain uses TRBV21-1 and TRBJ2-7; the D segment call TRBD2 is taken from the table without a DNA check. TRBV21-1 is listed as a pseudogene. The CDR3 spans 14 residues. The CDR3 loop reads CASSKSGGSYEQYF. In nucleotides, the CDR3 is TGTGCCAGCAGCAAATCGGGCGGGTCCTACGAGCAGTACTTC.

The chain is built from TRBV4-1 and TRBJ2-3; TRBD2 might be the D (5 bases). Per the germline V gene, CDR1 is MGHRA and CDR2 is YSYEKL. The CDR3 runs 13 residues. Trimming removed 4 bases at V and 10 bases at J, with 15 bases between. The CDR3 DNA sequence: TGCGCCAGCAGCCCGCCTGGACTTCAACCGCAGTATTTT. Its translation is CASSPPGLQPQYF.

The chain carries TRBV6-5 and TRBJ1-3; possible D gene TRBD1, 6 bases. The CDR3 runs to 15 residues. V was clipped by 5 bases and J by 0 bases, with 11 bases between them. Germline lookup yields CDR1 MNHEY and CDR2 SVGAGI. CDR3 protein: CASSVTGSSGNTIYF. CDR3 nucleotide sequence: TGTGCCAGCAGTGTCACAGGGAGCTCTGGAAACACCATATATTTT.